The subject of this entry is one T cell receptor (beta chain). Its antigen is unknown. Germline assignment: CDR1 LGHNA and CDR2 YNFKEQ. J lost 3 bases, V lost 8 bases, and 19 bases had no gene match. The CDR3 has 18 amino acids. PCR involved 60 Vbeta and 13 Jbeta primers. Profiled with immunoSEQ multiplex PCR; TCRdb holds only in-frame clones, not every one. In the table there are some 150,000 clones, roughly four fifths of which are singletons. This entry belongs to a study of cytomegalovirus exposure and HLA in healthy donors. Overall study findings and caveats: Researchers reportedly found TCR beta sequences accurately predicted most subjects' HLA-A and HLA-B alleles. The authors confirmed in vitro that a few CMV-associated chains were specific for CMV antigens. A later analysis reported that several of the most significant clusters appeared to be linked to common viral pathogens, among them Epstein-Barr virus.

Sequenced: PBMCs. The V gene is TRBV4-2, the J gene TRBJ2-4, with TRBD2 identical over 7 bases. The receptor was isolated from a woman aged 40 to 50 in good health and CMV-seronegative. In DNA, the CDR3 is TGTGCCAGCGGAACCGGAGCGGGATATTCGGGCAGCAAAAACATTCAGTACTTC. The encoded protein is CASGTGAGYSGSKNIQYF.